This T cell receptor beta chain was profiled in a study of blood T cell repertoires in COVID-19. Turning to the study itself: COVID-19 samples, acute and convalescent, were from the United States, Italy and Spain. Nucleic acid was either cDNA or gDNA, and it came from T cells, B-cell-depleted T cells, or PBMCs.

This CDR3 has 14 residues. V trimming: 6 bases; J trimming: 4 bases; junction bases outside the gene matches: 7. Germline V CDR1 and CDR2: SGHTA, FQGNSA. Authors' methods: Reference gene primer amplification gave nucleated cell count estimates. Assay: immunoSEQ multiplex PCR; the TCRdb copy retains only in-frame clones and omits some. From that table come the V and J calls and clone size; the DNA was used to work out D and trimming. The table includes hundreds of thousands of clones, about four fifths detected once. Sequenced sample: peripheral blood. The gene calls are TRBV7-2 and TRBJ1-1; 8 bases match TRBD1. This clonotype originated in a woman aged 65 to 85 with acute or convalescent COVID-19. The CDR3 spells CASSLDRASTEAFF. In DNA, the CDR3 is TGTGCCAGCAGTTTGGACAGGGCGAGCACTGAAGCTTTCTTT. The full variable domain, completed using reference TRBV7-2 and TRBJ1-1, is GAGVSQSPSNKVTEKGKDVELRCDPISGHTALYWYRQSLGQGLEFLIYFQGNSAPDKSGLPSDRFSAERTGGSVSTLTIQRTQQEDSAVYLCASSLDRASTEAFFGQGTRLTVV.